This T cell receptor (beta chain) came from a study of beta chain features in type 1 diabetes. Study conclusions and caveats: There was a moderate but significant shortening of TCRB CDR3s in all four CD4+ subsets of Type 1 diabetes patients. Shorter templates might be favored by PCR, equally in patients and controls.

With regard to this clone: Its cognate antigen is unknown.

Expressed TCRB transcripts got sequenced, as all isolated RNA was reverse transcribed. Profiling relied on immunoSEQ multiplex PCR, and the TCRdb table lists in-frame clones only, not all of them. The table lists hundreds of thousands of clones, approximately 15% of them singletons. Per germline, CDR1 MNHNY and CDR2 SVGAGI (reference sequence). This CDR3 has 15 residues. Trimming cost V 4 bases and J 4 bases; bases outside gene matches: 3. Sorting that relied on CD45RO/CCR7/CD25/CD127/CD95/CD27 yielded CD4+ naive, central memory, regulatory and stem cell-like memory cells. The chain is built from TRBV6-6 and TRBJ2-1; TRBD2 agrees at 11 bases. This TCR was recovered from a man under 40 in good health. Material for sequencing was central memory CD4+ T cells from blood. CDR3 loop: CASSFGTSGYNEQFF. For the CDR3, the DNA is TGTGCCAGCAGTTTCGGGACTAGCGGTTACAATGAGCAGTTCTTC.